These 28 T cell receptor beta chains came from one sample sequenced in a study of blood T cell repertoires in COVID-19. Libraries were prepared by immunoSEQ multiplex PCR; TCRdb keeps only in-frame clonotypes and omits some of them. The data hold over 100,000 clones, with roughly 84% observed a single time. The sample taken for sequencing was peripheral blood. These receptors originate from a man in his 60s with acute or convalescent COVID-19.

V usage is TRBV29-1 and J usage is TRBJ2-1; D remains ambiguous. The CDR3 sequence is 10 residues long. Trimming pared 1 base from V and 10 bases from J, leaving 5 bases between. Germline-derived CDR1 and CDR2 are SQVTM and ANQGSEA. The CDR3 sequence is CSVEAVEQFF. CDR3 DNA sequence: TGCAGCGTTGAAGCGGTCGAGCAGTTCTTC.

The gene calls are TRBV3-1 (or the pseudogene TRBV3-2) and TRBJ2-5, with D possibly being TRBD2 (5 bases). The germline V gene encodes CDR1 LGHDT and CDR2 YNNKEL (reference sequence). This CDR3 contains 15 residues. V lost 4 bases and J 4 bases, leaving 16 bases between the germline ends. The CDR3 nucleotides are TGTGCCAGCAGCCCTATTGTCGGACGGGGAGAGACCCAGTACTTC. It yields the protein CASSPIVGRGETQYF.

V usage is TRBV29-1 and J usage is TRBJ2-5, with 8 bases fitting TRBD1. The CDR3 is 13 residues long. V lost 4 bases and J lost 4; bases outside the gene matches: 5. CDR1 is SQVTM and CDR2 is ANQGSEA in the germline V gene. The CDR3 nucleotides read TGCAGCGTTGCGACAGGGGTCAGAGAGACCCAGTACTTC. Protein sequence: CSVATGVRETQYF.

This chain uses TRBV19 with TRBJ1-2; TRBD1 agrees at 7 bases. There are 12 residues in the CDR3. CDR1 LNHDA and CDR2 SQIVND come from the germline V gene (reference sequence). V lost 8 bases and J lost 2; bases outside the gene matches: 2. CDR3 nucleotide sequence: TGTGCCAGTCAACAGGGGAACTATGGCTACACCTTC. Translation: CASQQGNYGYTF. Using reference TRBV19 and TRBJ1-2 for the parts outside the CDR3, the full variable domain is DGGITQSPKYLFRKEGQNVTLSCEQNLNHDAMYWYRQDPGQGLRLIYYSQIVNDFQKGDIAEGYSVSREKKESFPLTVTSAQKNPTAFYLCASQQGNYGYTFGSGTRLTVV.

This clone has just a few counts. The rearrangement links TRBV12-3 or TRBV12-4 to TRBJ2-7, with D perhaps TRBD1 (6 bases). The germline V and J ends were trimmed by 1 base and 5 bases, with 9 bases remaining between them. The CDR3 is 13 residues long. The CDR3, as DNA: TGTGCCAGCAGTTTAGTTCCAGGGGACGAGCAGTACGTC. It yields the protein CASSLVPGDEQYV.

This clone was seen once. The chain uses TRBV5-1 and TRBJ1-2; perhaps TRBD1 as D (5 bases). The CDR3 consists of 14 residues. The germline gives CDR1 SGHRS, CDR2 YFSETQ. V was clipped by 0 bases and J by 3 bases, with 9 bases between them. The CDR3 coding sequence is TGCGCCAGCAGCTTGGCGGGGGGTGACTATGGCTACACCTTC. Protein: CASSLAGGDYGYTF.

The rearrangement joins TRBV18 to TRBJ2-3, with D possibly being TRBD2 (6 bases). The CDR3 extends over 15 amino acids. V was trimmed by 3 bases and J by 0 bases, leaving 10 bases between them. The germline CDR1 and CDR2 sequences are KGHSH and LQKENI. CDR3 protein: CASSPASVSTDTQYF. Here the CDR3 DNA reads TGTGCCAGCTCACCTGCTAGCGTCAGCACAGATACGCAGTATTTT.

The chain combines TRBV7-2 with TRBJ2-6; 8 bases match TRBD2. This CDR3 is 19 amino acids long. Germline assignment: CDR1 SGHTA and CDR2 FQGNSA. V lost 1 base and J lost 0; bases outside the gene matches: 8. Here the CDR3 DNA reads TGTGCCAGCAGCTTAGTCGCGGGAGGACCCCGCTCTGGGGCCAACGTCCTGACTTTC. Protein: CASSLVAGGPRSGANVLTF.

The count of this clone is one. CDR3 nucleotides: TGTGCCAGCAGCTTGGGGGCGGACAGGCGGTCCCAAAACATTCAGTACTTC. The encoded protein is CASSLGADRRSQNIQYF. The genes are TRBV5-4 and TRBJ2-4; TRBD1 aligns across 7 bases. V was clipped by 0 bases and J by 5 bases; unmatched bases: 11. Germline CDR1 SGHNT, CDR2 YYREEE (reference sequence). CDR3 length equals 17 residues. The full variable domain, rest sourced from reference TRBV5-4 and TRBJ2-4, is ETGVTQSPTHLIKTRGQQVTLRCSSQSGHNTVSWYQQALGQGPQFIFQYYREEENGRGNFPPRFSGLQFPNYSSELNVNALELDDSALYLCASSLGADRRSQNIQYFGAGTRLSVL.

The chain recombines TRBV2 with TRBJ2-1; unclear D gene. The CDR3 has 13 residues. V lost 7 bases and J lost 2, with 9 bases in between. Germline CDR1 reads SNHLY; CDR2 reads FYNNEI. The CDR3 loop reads CASIEYAYNEQFF. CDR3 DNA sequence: TGTGCCAGCATCGAGTACGCCTACAATGAGCAGTTCTTC.

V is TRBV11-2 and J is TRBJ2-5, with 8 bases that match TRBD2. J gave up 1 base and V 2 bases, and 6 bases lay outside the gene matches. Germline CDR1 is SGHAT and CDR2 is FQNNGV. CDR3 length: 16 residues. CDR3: CASSLIAGQVQETQYF. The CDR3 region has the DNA TGTGCCAGCAGCTTAATAGCGGGGCAGGTCCAAGAGACCCAGTACTTC.

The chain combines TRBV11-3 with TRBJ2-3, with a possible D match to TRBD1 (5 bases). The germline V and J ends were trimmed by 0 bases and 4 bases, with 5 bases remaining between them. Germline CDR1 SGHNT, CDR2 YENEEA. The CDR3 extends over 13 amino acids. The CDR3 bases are TGTGCCAGCAGCTTAGAAGGGGCAGATACGCAGTATTTT. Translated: CASSLEGADTQYF.

The CDR3, as DNA: TGTGCCAGCCTTCCCGGGAGCTCCTACAATGAGCAGTTCTTC. This translates into CASLPGSSYNEQFF. The chain employs TRBV6-5 and TRBJ2-1; a possible D gene is TRBD2 (6 bases). V shed 8 bases and J shed 0 bases, with 11 bases lying between them. The CDR3 has 14 residues. CDR1 is MNHEY, CDR2 SVGAGI, per germline.

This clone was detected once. CDR3 protein: CASSSSGSSYNEQFF. The CDR3 DNA follows: TGTGCCAGCAGCTCTAGCGGGAGCTCCTACAATGAGCAGTTCTTC. J is TRBJ2-1 and V is TRBV11-3, with TRBD2 matching over 10 bases. Losses at the gene ends were 4 bases for V and 0 bases for J; bases not matched to a gene: 0. The germline gives CDR1 SGHNT, CDR2 YENEEA. This CDR3 has 15 amino acids.

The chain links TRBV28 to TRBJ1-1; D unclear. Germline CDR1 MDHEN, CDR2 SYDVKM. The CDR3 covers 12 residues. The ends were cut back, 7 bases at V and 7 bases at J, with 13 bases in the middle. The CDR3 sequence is CASTRPTGEAFF. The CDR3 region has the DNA TGTGCCAGCACTCGACCTACGGGTGAAGCTTTCTTT.

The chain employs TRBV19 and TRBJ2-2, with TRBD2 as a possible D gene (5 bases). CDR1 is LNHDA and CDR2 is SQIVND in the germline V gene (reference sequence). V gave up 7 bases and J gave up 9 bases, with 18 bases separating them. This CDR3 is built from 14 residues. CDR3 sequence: CASIEAGQRRELFF. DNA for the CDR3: TGTGCCAGTATTGAGGCGGGCCAACGCCGGGAGCTGTTTTTT.

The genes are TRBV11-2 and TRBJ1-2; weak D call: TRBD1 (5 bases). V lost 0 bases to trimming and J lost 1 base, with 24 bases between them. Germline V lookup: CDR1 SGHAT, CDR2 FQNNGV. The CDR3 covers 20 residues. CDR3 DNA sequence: TGTGCCAGCAGCTTAGAAGGACGGTCACCAGGGAACATTCATAACTATGGCTACACCTTC. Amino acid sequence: CASSLEGRSPGNIHNYGYTF.

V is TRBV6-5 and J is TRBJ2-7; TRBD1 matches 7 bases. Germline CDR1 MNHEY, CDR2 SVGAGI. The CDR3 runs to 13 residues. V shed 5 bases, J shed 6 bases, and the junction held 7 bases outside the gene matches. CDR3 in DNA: TGTGCCAGCAGTCTCTACAGGGGAAGCGAGCAGTACTTC. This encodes CASSLYRGSEQYF.

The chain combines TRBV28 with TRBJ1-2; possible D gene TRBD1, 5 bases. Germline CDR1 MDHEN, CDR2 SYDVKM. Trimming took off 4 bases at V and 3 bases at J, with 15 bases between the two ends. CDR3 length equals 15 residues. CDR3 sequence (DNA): TGTGCCAGCAGTTCGGTCAGGGTGCGAGACTATGGCTACACCTTC. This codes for CASSSVRVRDYGYTF.

The CDR3 bases are TGTGCCAGCAGGGATTACAGGGGGCCAAAAATTGATAGCAATCAGCCCCAGCATTTT. Translated, it gives CASRDYRGPKIDSNQPQHF. The chain is built from TRBV21-1 and TRBJ1-5; TRBD1, the D gene given by the table, was not confirmed from the DNA. TRBV21-1 is described as a pseudogene. CDR3 length: 19 amino acids.

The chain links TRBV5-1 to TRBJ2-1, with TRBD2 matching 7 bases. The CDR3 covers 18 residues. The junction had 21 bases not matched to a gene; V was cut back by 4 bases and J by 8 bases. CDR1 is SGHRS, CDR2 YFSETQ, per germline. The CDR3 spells CASSSGDMVGGPRYEQFF. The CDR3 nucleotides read TGCGCCAGCAGCAGCGGCGATATGGTGGGAGGGCCACGATATGAGCAGTTCTTC. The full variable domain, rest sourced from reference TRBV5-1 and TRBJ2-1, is KAGVTQTPRYLIKTRGQQVTLSCSPISGHRSVSWYQQTPGQGLQFLFEYFSETQRNKGNFPGRFSGRQFSNSRSEMNVSTLELGDSALYLCASSSGDMVGGPRYEQFFGPGTRLTVL.

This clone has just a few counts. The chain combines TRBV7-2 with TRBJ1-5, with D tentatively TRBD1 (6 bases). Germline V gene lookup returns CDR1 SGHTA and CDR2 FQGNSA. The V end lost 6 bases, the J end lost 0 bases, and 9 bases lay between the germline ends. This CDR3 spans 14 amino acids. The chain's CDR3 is CASRRQVSNQPQHF. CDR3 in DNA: TGTGCCAGCAGGAGACAGGTTAGCAATCAGCCCCAGCATTTT. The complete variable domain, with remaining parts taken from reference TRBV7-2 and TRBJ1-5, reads GAGVSQSPSNKVTEKGKDVELRCDPISGHTALYWYRQSLGQGLEFLIYFQGNSAPDKSGLPSDRFSAERTGGSVSTLTIQRTQQEDSAVYLCASRRQVSNQPQHFGDGTRLSIL.

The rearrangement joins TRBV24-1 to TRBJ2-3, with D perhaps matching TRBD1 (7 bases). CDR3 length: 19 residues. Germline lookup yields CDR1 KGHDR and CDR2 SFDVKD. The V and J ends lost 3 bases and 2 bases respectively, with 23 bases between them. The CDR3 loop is CATSDRGTVQGGTTDTQYF. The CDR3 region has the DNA TGTGCCACCAGTGATCGGGGGACAGTTCAAGGGGGGACCACAGATACGCAGTATTTT.

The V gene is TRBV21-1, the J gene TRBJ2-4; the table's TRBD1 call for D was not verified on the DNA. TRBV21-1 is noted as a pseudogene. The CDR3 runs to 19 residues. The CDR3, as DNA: TGTGCCAGCAGCAGAGGATTAGTACAGGGGCGGAGGACCAAAAACATTCAGTACTTC. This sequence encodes CASSRGLVQGRRTKNIQYF.

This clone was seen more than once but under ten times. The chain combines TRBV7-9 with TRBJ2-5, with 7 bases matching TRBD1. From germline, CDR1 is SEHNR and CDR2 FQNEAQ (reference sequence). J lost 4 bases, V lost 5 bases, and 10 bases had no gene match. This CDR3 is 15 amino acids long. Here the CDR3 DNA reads TGTGCCAGCAGCGATAGACAGGGAAGGGGAGAGACCCAGTACTTC. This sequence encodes CASSDRQGRGETQYF.

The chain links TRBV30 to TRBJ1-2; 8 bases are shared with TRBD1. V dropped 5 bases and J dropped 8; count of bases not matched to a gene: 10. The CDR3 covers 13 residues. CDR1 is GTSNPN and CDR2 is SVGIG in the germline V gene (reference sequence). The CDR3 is CAWQGQGMRGYTF. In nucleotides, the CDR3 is TGTGCCTGGCAAGGACAGGGCATGAGAGGCTACACCTTC.

CDR3 coding DNA: TGTGCCATCAGTTCCGGGACTAGCGGGAGAGGGAGCACAGATACGCAGTATTTT. Translating gives CAISSGTSGRGSTDTQYF. The chain employs TRBV10-3 and TRBJ2-3, with 14 bases aligning to TRBD2. The CDR3 covers 18 residues. Germline V gene lookup returns CDR1 ENHRY and CDR2 SYGVKD. The J segment lost 0 bases and the V segment lost 5 bases, leaving 7 bases of the junction unmatched.

The CDR3 region has the DNA TGCGCCAGCACCGGTGGGGCCAACGTCCTGACTTTC. Protein: CASTGGANVLTF. The chain combines TRBV4-1 with TRBJ2-6, with D hard to call. The V gene lost 7 bases and the J gene lost 3 bases, with 4 bases spanning the gap. The CDR3 is 12 residues long. Germline assignment: CDR1 MGHRA and CDR2 YSYEKL.